What follows are 10 T cell receptor beta chains derived from one specimen sequenced in a study of beta chain features in type 1 diabetes. Study findings and constraints: Shorter TCRB CDR3s, moderately but significantly so, were found in Type 1 diabetes patients in all four CD4+ subsets.

Expressed TCRB transcripts were sequenced because the isolated RNA had all been reverse transcribed beforehand. The assay was immunoSEQ multiplex PCR, and TCRdb's table has in-frame clones only and misses some. There are 20,000 to 25,000 clones in the sample; 55% to 75% occur only once, and roughly 4.5% lies in the top ten. Their recognized antigens are unknown. Sequenced input: Tregs from blood. The receptors were sampled from a young man with type 1 diabetes.

V is TRBV30 and J is TRBJ2-3, with 7 bases lining up with TRBD2. J gave up 3 bases and V 4 bases, and 1 base lay outside the gene matches. The CDR3 is 12 residues long. Per the germline V gene, CDR1 is GTSNPN and CDR2 is SVGIG (reference sequence). CDR3 bases: TGTGCCTGGACTAGCGGTACAGATACGCAGTATTTT. Translation: CAWTSGTDTQYF. Together with reference TRBV30 and TRBJ2-3, the CDR3 gives the full variable domain: SQTIHQWPATLVQPVGSPLSLECTVEGTSNPNLYWYRQAAGRGLQLLFYSVGIGQISSEVPQNLSASRPQDRQFILSSKKLLLSDSGFYLCAWTSGTDTQYFGPGTRLTVL.

The chain recombines TRBV28 with TRBJ2-7, with a possible D match to TRBD2 (6 bases). The CDR3 spans 15 residues. V was clipped by 4 bases and J by 7 bases, with 20 bases between them. Germline assignment: CDR1 MDHEN and CDR2 SYDVKM. Written as DNA, the CDR3 is TGTGCCAGCAGTTCGGACCTAGGGGCGGCGGGGGAGCAGTACTTC. Translated, it gives CASSSDLGAAGEQYF.

The V gene is TRBV2, the J gene TRBJ2-7, with D uncertain. Between the trimmed V and J ends, which lost 6 bases and 7 bases, there was a span of 16 bases. This CDR3 has 13 residues. Germline CDR1 and CDR2: SNHLY and FYNNEI. The CDR3 reads CASSQADGLEQYF. The CDR3 DNA is TGTGCCAGCAGCCAGGCTGACGGTCTAGAGCAGTACTTC.

In this sample, this clone turned up a few times. V is TRBV7-2 and J is TRBJ2-7, with D uncertain. Between the trimmed V and J ends, which lost 5 bases and 4 bases, there was a span of 12 bases. From germline, CDR1 is SGHTA and CDR2 FQGNSA. This CDR3 is built from 13 residues. In nucleotides, the CDR3 is TGTGCCAGCAGCCTCAACTTCACGTACGAGCAGTACTTC. It encodes CASSLNFTYEQYF.

The rearrangement uses TRBV7-2 and TRBJ1-2; D is possibly TRBD1 (6 bases). CDR3 size: 13 residues. Trimming removed 5 bases from V and 4 bases from J, with 11 bases in between. CDR1 is SGHTA, CDR2 FQGNSA, per germline. CDR3: CASSQDRLYGYTF. The CDR3 nucleotides are TGTGCCAGCAGCCAGGACAGACTCTATGGCTACACCTTC.

This clone was observed a handful of times. At one end the junction does not follow the germline gene, possibly because of a read error. CDR3 loop: CATSRPGTLNTGELFF. CDR3 in DNA: TGTGCCACCAGTCGGCCAGGGACACTCAACACCGGGGAGCTGTTTTTT. The V call is TRBV10-3, the J call TRBJ2-2, with D tentatively TRBD1 (6 bases). CDR3 length equals 16 residues. Looked up from germline, CDR1 is ENHRY and CDR2 is SYGVKD.

The chain has TRBV2 and TRBJ1-6, with a possible D match to TRBD1 (6 bases). V lost 3 bases and J 10 bases, leaving 13 bases between the germline ends. The germline V gene has CDR1 SNHLY and CDR2 FYNNEI. CDR3 length equals 14 residues. CDR3 region: CASSEQGLASPLHF. The CDR3 region has the DNA TGTGCCAGCAGTGAGCAGGGGCTCGCATCACCCCTCCACTTT.

The chain employs TRBV5-1 and TRBJ1-5, with a weak D call TRBD1 (6 bases). Trimming took 0 bases from V and 5 from J, leaving 6 bases between them. CDR1 and CDR2 (germline): SGHRS, YFSETQ. CDR3 size: 13 residues. CDR3 nucleotide sequence: TGCGCCAGCAGCTTGGCAGGGGATCAGCCCCAGCATTTT. This encodes CASSLAGDQPQHF.

The J gene is TRBJ2-7, the V gene TRBV6-1; D perhaps matches TRBD1 (6 bases). The CDR3 is made up of 13 amino acids. Germline-derived CDR1 and CDR2 are MNHNS and SASEGT. Trimming pared 8 bases from V and 6 bases from J, leaving 17 bases between. Here the CDR3 reads CASGQGSYSEQYF. For the CDR3, the DNA is TGTGCCAGCGGTCAGGGGAGTTACTCCGAGCAGTACTTC.

The chain is built from TRBV28 and TRBJ1-1; the D gene is possibly TRBD1 (6 bases). The ends were cut back, 3 bases at V and 1 base at J, with 12 bases in the middle. Germline V gene lookup returns CDR1 MDHEN and CDR2 SYDVKM. The CDR3 covers 15 residues. For the CDR3, the DNA is TGTGCCAGCAGTTTTCATCGGGGGGCGAACACTGAAGCTTTCTTT. Protein: CASSFHRGANTEAFF.